This T cell receptor beta chain was identified in a study of patients and donors after allogeneic stem cell transplantation. Per the germline V gene, CDR1 is DFQATT and CDR2 is SNEGSKA (reference sequence). J gave up 2 bases and V 2 bases, and 4 bases lay outside the gene matches. The CDR3 contains 15 residues. TCRdb reprocessed the RT-PCR reads with MiXCR, giving one entry per CDR3 protein. The sample yields about 150,000 distinct CDR3 sequences, approximately 24% seen once. The chain uses TRBV20-1 and TRBJ2-3, with TRBD2 matching over 10 bases. This TCR came from a human donor who was either an allogeneic HSCT recipient or a stem cell or donor lymphocyte infusion donor (not recorded which). It is not recorded whose cells these are; they may come from a transplant donor. The sample consisted of blood, either unsorted or a sorted T cell fraction (not recorded which). The CDR3 here is CSARRLAGDTDTQYF. CDR3 DNA sequence: TGCAGTGCTAGACGACTAGCGGGTGACACAGATACGCAGTATTTT.